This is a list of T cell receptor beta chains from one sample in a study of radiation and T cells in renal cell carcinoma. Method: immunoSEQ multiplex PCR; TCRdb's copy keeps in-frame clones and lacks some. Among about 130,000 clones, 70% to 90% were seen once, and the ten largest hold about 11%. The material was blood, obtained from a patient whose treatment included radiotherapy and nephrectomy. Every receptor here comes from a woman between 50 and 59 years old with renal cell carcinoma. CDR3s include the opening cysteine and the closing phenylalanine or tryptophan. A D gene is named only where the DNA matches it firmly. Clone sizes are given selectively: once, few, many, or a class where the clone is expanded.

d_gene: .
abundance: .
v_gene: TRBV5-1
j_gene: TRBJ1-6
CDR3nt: TGCGCCAGCAGTCCTCGGACTAACTCCTATAATTCACCCCTCCACTTT
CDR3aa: CASSPRTNSYNSPLHF

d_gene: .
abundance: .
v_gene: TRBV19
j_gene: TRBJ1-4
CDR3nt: TGTGCCAGTAGTATTAGTACAGGACCAAATGAAAAACTGTTTTTT
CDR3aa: CASSISTGPNEKLFF

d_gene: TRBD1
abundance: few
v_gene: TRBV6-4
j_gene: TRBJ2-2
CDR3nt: TGTGCCAGCAGTGAGACAGGGAAGACCGGGGAGCTGTTTTTT
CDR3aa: CASSETGKTGELFF

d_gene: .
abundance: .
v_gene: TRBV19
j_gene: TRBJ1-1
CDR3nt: TGTGCCAGTAGTACGGTTCGCAACACTGAAGCTTTCTTT
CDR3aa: CASSTVRNTEAFF

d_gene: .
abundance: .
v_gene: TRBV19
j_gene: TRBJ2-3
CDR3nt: TGTGCCAGTAGTATCTCGTTGATTTTCCCGGGATCCCGTGTTACAGATACGCAGTATTTT
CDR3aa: CASSISLIFPGSRVTDTQYF

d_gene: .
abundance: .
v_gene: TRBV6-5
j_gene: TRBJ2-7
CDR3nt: TGTGCCAGCAGTTACTCGGGCAGCTACGAGCAGTACTTC
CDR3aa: CASSYSGSYEQYF

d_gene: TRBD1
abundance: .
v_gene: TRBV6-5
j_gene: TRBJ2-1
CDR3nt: TGTGCCAGCAGCGAACAGGGGGGAGTCAATGAGCAGTTCTTC
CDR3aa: CASSEQGGVNEQFF

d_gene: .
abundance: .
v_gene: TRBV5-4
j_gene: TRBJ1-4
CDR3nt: TGTGCCAGCAGCTTGGGGGGGAGGTCAGCAACTAATGAAAAACTGTTTTTT
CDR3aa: CASSLGGRSATNEKLFF

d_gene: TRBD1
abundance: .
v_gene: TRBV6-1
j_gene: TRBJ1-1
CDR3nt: TGTGCCAGCAGTGCTTACAGGGGGAGCACTGAAGCTTTCTTT
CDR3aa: CASSAYRGSTEAFF

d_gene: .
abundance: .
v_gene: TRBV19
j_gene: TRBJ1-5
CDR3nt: TGTGCCAGTAGTATTGGCGGAGGGGAGTTTCGACCCCAGCATTTT
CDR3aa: CASSIGGGEFRPQHF

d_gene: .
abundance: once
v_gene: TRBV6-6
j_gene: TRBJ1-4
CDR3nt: TGTGCCAGCAAGAACTCCGGGGTAGGGGGTGGAAAACTGTTTTTT
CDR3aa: CASKNSGVGGGKLFF

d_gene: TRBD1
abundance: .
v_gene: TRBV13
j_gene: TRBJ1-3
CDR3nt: TGTGCCAGCAGCTCCACAGGGGTGGCTGGAAACACCATATATTTT
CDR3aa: CASSSTGVAGNTIYF

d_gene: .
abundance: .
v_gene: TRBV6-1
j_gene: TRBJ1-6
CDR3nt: TGTGCCAGCACAAGTGGGTCGGGGGATTCACCCCTCCACTTT
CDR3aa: CASTSGSGDSPLHF

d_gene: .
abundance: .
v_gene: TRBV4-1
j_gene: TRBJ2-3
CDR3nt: TGCGCCAGCAGCCAAGATATAGCAGCGACCACAGATACGCAGTATTTT
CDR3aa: CASSQDIAATTDTQYF

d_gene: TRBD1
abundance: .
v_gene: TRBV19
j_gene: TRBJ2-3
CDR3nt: TGTGCCAGTAGTATACAGGGGGCTCGAGATACGCAGTATTTT
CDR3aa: CASSIQGARDTQYF

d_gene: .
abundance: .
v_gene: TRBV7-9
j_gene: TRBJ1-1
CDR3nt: TGTGCCAGCAGCTTAGCCGACAGTTCCGGCCCTGAAGCTTTCTTT
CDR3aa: CASSLADSSGPEAFF

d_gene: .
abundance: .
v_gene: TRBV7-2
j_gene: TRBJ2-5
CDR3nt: TGTGCCAGCAGCTTGTTGGCGGGGCGAGGAGAGACCCAGTACTTC
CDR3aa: CASSLLAGRGETQYF

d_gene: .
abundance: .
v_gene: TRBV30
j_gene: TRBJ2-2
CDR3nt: TGTGCCTGGGAACCGGGACAAAACACCGGGGAGCTGTTTTTT
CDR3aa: CAWEPGQNTGELFF